This TCR beta chain was profiled in a study of T cells after yellow fever vaccination. Study-level information: SMART-Seq v4 Ultra Low Input prepared libraries from low-cell fractions.

This clonotype has a count of ten or more. The antigen is undetermined. The CDR3 consists of 14 residues. The germline gives CDR1 SGHRS, CDR2 YFSETQ. V was shortened by 2 bases and J by 1 base, with 9 bases between the two germline ends. Overall study findings and caveats: Peak timing came faster in the weaker secondary response, day 5 versus 15. Primary-vaccination clones mostly resurfaced post-booster (about 95% CD4, just under 90% CD8).

Generation of TCR cDNA used 5'RACE template switching (which added a universal primer site and UMIs). One entry per CDR3 protein results from TCRdb running MiXCR on the 5' RACE reads. The sample has roughly 310,000 distinct CDR3 sequences, 3% to 4.5% seen once. Here the sequenced sample was PBMCs, taken on the day of the yellow fever booster vaccination. This chain connects TRBV5-1 to TRBJ2-5; a possible D gene is TRBD2 (7 bases). The TCR was taken from a man aged 18-30 years who received the YFV17D yellow fever vaccine. As DNA, the CDR3 is TGCGCCAGCAGCTTTCGGGGGGCCCAAGAGACCCAGTACTTC. Translated: CASSFRGAQETQYF.